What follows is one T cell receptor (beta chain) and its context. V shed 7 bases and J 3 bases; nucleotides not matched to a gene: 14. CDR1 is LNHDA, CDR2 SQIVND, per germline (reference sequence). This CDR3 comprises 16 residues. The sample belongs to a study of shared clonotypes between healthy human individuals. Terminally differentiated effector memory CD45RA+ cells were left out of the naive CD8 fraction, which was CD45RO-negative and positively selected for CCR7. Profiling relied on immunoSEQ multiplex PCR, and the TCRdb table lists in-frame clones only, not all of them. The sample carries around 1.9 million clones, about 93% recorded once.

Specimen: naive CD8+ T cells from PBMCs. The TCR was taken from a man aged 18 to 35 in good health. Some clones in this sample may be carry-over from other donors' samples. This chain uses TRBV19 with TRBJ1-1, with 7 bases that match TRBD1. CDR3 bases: TGTGCCAGTAAAGAGAGGGACAGCCCGAGTTACACTGAAGCTTTCTTT. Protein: CASKERDSPSYTEAFF.